This T cell receptor beta chain was sequenced in a study of T cells in Graves' hyperthyroidism and ophthalmopathy. The source material, RNA transcripts, was used to amplify TCR beta CDR3 regions. The HTBI primer set served for first-round RT-PCR of the TCR CDR3. A single record per CDR3 protein comes from TCRdb applying MiXCR to the multiplex PCR reads. The top ten hold 8.2% of the sample, which has 560,000 or so distinct CDR3 sequences, around 46% seen once. V trimming: 4 bases; J trimming: 7 bases; junction bases outside the gene matches: 3. The germline V gene encodes CDR1 SEHNR and CDR2 FQNEAQ (reference sequence). CDR3 length: 14 residues. Hyperthyroidism patients were newly diagnosed, had disease duration under 2 months, and were aged 18 to 65 years.

This clonotype was sampled from a woman aged 18-29 years with Graves' hyperthyroidism. Sequenced material: peripheral blood or thyroid tissue (not recorded which). The chain combines TRBV7-9 with TRBJ1-3, with 11 bases fitting TRBD1. DNA of the CDR3: TGTGCCAGCAGCTACTGGGACAGGGGGAACACCATATATTTT. Residues: CASSYWDRGNTIYF.